The present T cell receptor beta chain was sequenced within a study of T cells in tuberculosis. Study-wide context: Samples predate treatment or fall within its first 7 days.

Germline values: CDR1 SGHTA, CDR2 FQGNSA. CDR3 length equals 15 residues. Trimming took 2 bases from V and 4 from J, leaving 14 bases between them. Using immunoSEQ multiplex PCR, the repertoire was profiled, and TCRdb retains in-frame clones only, with some absent. The repertoire has tens of thousands of clones, about 85% of them found once; the top ten carry roughly 5.7%. Specified time point: new active TB diagnosis, blood taken before or within 7 days of starting treatment. The sequence derives from an adult with tuberculosis. This specimen consisted of PBMCs, obtained at tuberculosis diagnosis. V and J are TRBV7-2 and TRBJ1-2; a weak D match, TRBD1 (6 bases). CDR3 coding DNA: TGTGCCAGCAGCTTAAGGGCAGGGGCTCTCTATGGCTACACCTTC. Protein sequence: CASSLRAGALYGYTF.